These T cell receptor beta chains were read from a single sample in a study of blood T cell repertoires in COVID-19. Produced via immunoSEQ multiplex PCR; TCRdb's table is partial and in-frame only. The data show 85,000 to 100,000 clones, 85% to 90% seen once. Material: peripheral blood. These receptor sequences come from a man aged 45-60 years with COVID-19, enrolled during active disease. CDR3s include the opening cysteine and the closing phenylalanine or tryptophan. Fields, in order: J gene, V gene, CDR3 protein.

>TRBJ1-4|TRBV4-3
CASSHPGTEEKLFF
>TRBJ1-1|TRBV3-1/TRBV3-2
CASSQVYKNTEAFF
>TRBJ1-4|TRBV19
CASSATGTGVNEKLFF
>TRBJ1-2|TRBV9
CASSVSGQTLYGYTF
>TRBJ2-1|TRBV7-3
CASSPFGDLNEQFF
>TRBJ2-3|TRBV25-1
CASSEFVGDADTQYF
>TRBJ2-2|TRBV7-6
CASSPPGTGIPGELFF
>TRBJ1-5|TRBV4-1
CASSQDREVQPQHF
>TRBJ2-7|TRBV2
CASSEEVTREQYF
>TRBJ1-3|TRBV18
CASFRDRGLLSGNTIYF
>TRBJ1-6|TRBV20-1
CSASPGKSYNSPLHF
>TRBJ1-2|TRBV19
CASSVGQSPNYGYTF
>TRBJ1-2|TRBV7-8
CASSPTVYYGYTF
>TRBJ2-7|TRBV6-5
CASKRPSDRTYEQYF
>TRBJ2-6|TRBV9
CASSLRVVGANVLTF
>TRBJ1-3|TRBV9
CASNRGDVGNTIYF
>TRBJ2-1|TRBV6-6
CASSYIEAEQFF
>TRBJ1-2|TRBV3-1/TRBV3-2
CASSQWTTNYGYTF
>TRBJ1-1|TRBV7-3
CASSLGRGYTEAFF
>TRBJ2-1|TRBV6-5
CASRQQGDNEQFF
>TRBJ2-2|TRBV5-6
CASSLVEGELFF
>TRBJ1-6|TRBV7-9
CASSWTGTRNSPLHF
>TRBJ2-5|TRBV7-8
CASGSFQGALRGETQYF
>TRBJ1-2|TRBV18
CASSVQAPEGYTF
>TRBJ2-3|TRBV7-2
CASSLMGLAGGTDTQYF
>TRBJ2-3|TRBV5-1
CASSHGTSGISTDTQYF
>TRBJ1-2|TRBV27
CASSLGTGWANYGYTF
>TRBJ2-7|TRBV15
CATSRERQGNYEQYF
>TRBJ1-2|TRBV29-1
CSVQGVGGYTF
>TRBJ1-1|TRBV19
CASKSRTGLMTEAFF
>TRBJ1-2|TRBV10-3
CAISEQGALTYGYTF
>TRBJ1-5|TRBV6-6
CASMVGQGSHQPQHF
>TRBJ1-3|TRBV6-5
CASRQQGAGGNTIYF
>TRBJ2-3|TRBV7-8
CAVVRSRTDTQYF
>TRBJ1-2|TRBV15
CATSRDFLDGYTF
>TRBJ2-6|TRBV2
CASSARQVFSGANVLTF
>TRBJ1-6|TRBV30
CASQDGTFDSPLHF
>TRBJ1-1|TRBV29-1
CSVDSGTANTEAFF
>TRBJ1-3|TRBV5-1
CASSLSAGQDTIYF
>TRBJ2-3|TRBV5-1
CASSLSGNTDTQYF
>TRBJ1-1|TRBV6-5
CASSYTPKTGNTEAFF
>TRBJ1-5|TRBV4-2
CASSQDNSGADQPQHF
>TRBJ1-2|TRBV7-2
CASSLGNRGRDYGYTF
>TRBJ1-6|TRBV3-1/TRBV3-2
CASSQDRQNNSPLHF
>TRBJ2-3|TRBV7-2
CASSLGGVSTDTQYF
>TRBJ2-2|TRBV6-5
CASSPGTGYTGELFF
>TRBJ1-1|TRBV6-5
CASRRGQGARLFFF
>TRBJ1-1|TRBV7-2
CASSPGQGARSEAFF
>TRBJ2-1|TRBV5-1
CASGLAGDPYNEQFF
>TRBJ2-3|TRBV9
CASSVVSPGTDTQYF
>TRBJ1-2|TRBV19
CASSTPWTGIGGYTF
>TRBJ2-2|TRBV5-5
CASSLVQGSGELFF
>TRBJ2-7|TRBV5-4
CASSPGTGVAYEQYF